A selection of T cell receptor beta chains follows, all from one sample in a study of T cells in Graves' hyperthyroidism and ophthalmopathy. One entry per CDR3 protein, called by TCRdb with MiXCR from the multiplex PCR reads. The sample shows around 300,000 distinct CDR3 sequences, approximately 23% of them seen only once. The sequenced sample consisted of blood. These receptors all come from a man aged 25 to 45 with Graves' ophthalmopathy. CDR3s include the opening cysteine and the closing phenylalanine or tryptophan. D genes are given only for firm matches. A clone size is listed for some rows: how often the clone was seen (once, few, many), or a class if it is expanded.

CDR3nt: TGTGCCAGCAGCTTTAGGGGGACAGGGGACAGCGAGACCCAGTACTTC
CDR3aa: CASSFRGTGDSETQYF
d_gene: TRBD1
j_gene: TRBJ2-5
abundance: few
v_gene: TRBV7-9

CDR3nt: TGTGCCAGTAGCCTTTCCGATGGGTCTCGGTACGAGCAGTACTTC
CDR3aa: CASSLSDGSRYEQYF
d_gene: -
j_gene: TRBJ2-7
abundance: -
v_gene: TRBV19

CDR3nt: TGTGCCAGCAGTTACGGTCCATTCTCTAGCGGGAGCGTCCGGACTAGCACAGATACGCAGTATTTT
CDR3aa: CASSYGPFSSGSVRTSTDTQYF
d_gene: TRBD2
j_gene: TRBJ2-3
abundance: -
v_gene: TRBV6-5

CDR3nt: TGTGCCAGCAGCTTAAGCCCGCAGGCTACCTACGAGCAGTACTTC
CDR3aa: CASSLSPQATYEQYF
d_gene: -
j_gene: TRBJ2-7
abundance: many
v_gene: TRBV11-2

CDR3nt: TGTGCCAGCAGTTCGACCTGGGACGCCCCCTACGAGCAGTACTTC
CDR3aa: CASSSTWDAPYEQYF
d_gene: -
j_gene: TRBJ2-7
abundance: many
v_gene: TRBV28

CDR3nt: TGTGCCACCTCCCGTGGCGGGGGCAGTTACGAGCAGTACTTC
CDR3aa: CATSRGGGSYEQYF
d_gene: -
j_gene: TRBJ2-7
abundance: few
v_gene: TRBV19

CDR3nt: TGTGCCAGCAGCTTGAGGGGAGGATCGCTGTTGGGAGAGACCCAGTACTTC
CDR3aa: CASSLRGGSLLGETQYF
d_gene: -
j_gene: TRBJ2-5
abundance: -
v_gene: TRBV5-1

CDR3nt: TGTGCCAGCAGCCCGTTGAGCGGGAGGGCCATTAACTTCTACGAGCAGTACTTC
CDR3aa: CASSPLSGRAINFYEQYF
d_gene: TRBD2
j_gene: TRBJ2-7
abundance: -
v_gene: TRBV11-1

CDR3nt: TGCAGTGCTAGATCAGCGGGAGTAACCTACAATGAGCAGTTCTTC
CDR3aa: CSARSAGVTYNEQFF
d_gene: TRBD2
j_gene: TRBJ2-1
abundance: -
v_gene: TRBV20-1

CDR3nt: TGCAGTGCTACCCAGACTAGCGGGAGCCCTATCAGCACAGATACGCAGTATTTT
CDR3aa: CSATQTSGSPISTDTQYF
d_gene: TRBD2
j_gene: TRBJ2-3
abundance: -
v_gene: TRBV20-1

CDR3nt: TGTGCCAGCAGTCCCCTGCTGCTTAGCTCCTACAATGAGCAGTTCTTC
CDR3aa: CASSPLLLSSYNEQFF
d_gene: -
j_gene: TRBJ2-1
abundance: many
v_gene: TRBV28

CDR3nt: TGTGCCAGCAGTCTAGTAGGGACATTCGCCCTATACGAGCAGTACTTC
CDR3aa: CASSLVGTFALYEQYF
d_gene: -
j_gene: TRBJ2-7
abundance: -
v_gene: TRBV28

CDR3nt: TGTGCCAGCAGGAGGGACAGCTCTGGGGCCAACGTCCTGACTTTC
CDR3aa: CASRRDSSGANVLTF
d_gene: TRBD1
j_gene: TRBJ2-6
abundance: many
v_gene: TRBV12-3/TRBV12-4

CDR3nt: TGTGCCAGCAGTTACCCCCGGGACAGGGGCTACGAGCAGTACTTC
CDR3aa: CASSYPRDRGYEQYF
d_gene: TRBD1
j_gene: TRBJ2-7
abundance: -
v_gene: TRBV6-5

CDR3nt: TGCAGTGCTAGTTGGGGACTAGCGGGATTAGGGGACAATGAGCAGTTCTTC
CDR3aa: CSASWGLAGLGDNEQFF
d_gene: TRBD2
j_gene: TRBJ2-1
abundance: -
v_gene: TRBV20-1

CDR3nt: TGCAGTGCTAGTGAGTCGATCAATGAGCAGTTCTTC
CDR3aa: CSASESINEQFF
d_gene: -
j_gene: TRBJ2-1
abundance: many
v_gene: TRBV20-1

CDR3nt: TGTGCCAGCAGCGGGATTGCAGGGGGGTTTAAGGGTGAGCAGTTCTTC
CDR3aa: CASSGIAGGFKGEQFF
d_gene: -
j_gene: TRBJ2-1
abundance: -
v_gene: TRBV7-2

CDR3nt: TGTGCCAGCAGCCGAGGAGGGACCGGAAACACCATATATTTT
CDR3aa: CASSRGGTGNTIYF
d_gene: -
j_gene: TRBJ1-3
abundance: few
v_gene: TRBV28

CDR3nt: TGTGCCAGCAGCTCAGTTGAGTCGTCCTACAATGAGCAGTTCTTC
CDR3aa: CASSSVESSYNEQFF
d_gene: -
j_gene: TRBJ2-1
abundance: -
v_gene: TRBV11-3

CDR3nt: TGTGCCAGCAGTTTAGGGACAGGGCTGGGGTACGAGCAGTACTTC
CDR3aa: CASSLGTGLGYEQYF
d_gene: TRBD1
j_gene: TRBJ2-7
abundance: many
v_gene: TRBV28

CDR3nt: TGTGCCAGCAGCGAAACTAGCGGGAGTGGGGAGCAGTACTTC
CDR3aa: CASSETSGSGEQYF
d_gene: TRBD2
j_gene: TRBJ2-7
abundance: many
v_gene: TRBV9

CDR3nt: TGTGCCAGCAGCAAAAGCGGGAGGGCGACGAACACCGGGGAGCTGTTTTTT
CDR3aa: CASSKSGRATNTGELFF
d_gene: TRBD2
j_gene: TRBJ2-2
abundance: -
v_gene: TRBV11-3

CDR3nt: TGTGCCAGCAGCCCTAACCGTGGACAGGGTACTATTTACGAGCAGTACTTC
CDR3aa: CASSPNRGQGTIYEQYF
d_gene: TRBD1
j_gene: TRBJ2-7
abundance: many
v_gene: TRBV3-1

CDR3nt: TGTGCCAGCAGCCCAAGGCAGGGACAGGGGGCCCGGGAGCTGTTTTTT
CDR3aa: CASSPRQGQGARELFF
d_gene: TRBD1
j_gene: TRBJ2-2
abundance: -
v_gene: TRBV11-1

CDR3nt: TGTGCCAGCAGTTCCGCGACAGTCCGCTATGGCTACACCTTC
CDR3aa: CASSSATVRYGYTF
d_gene: -
j_gene: TRBJ1-2
abundance: few
v_gene: TRBV12-3/TRBV12-4

CDR3nt: TGCAGTGCTAGAAACTCACACACTGAAGCTTTCTTT
CDR3aa: CSARNSHTEAFF
d_gene: -
j_gene: TRBJ1-1
abundance: many
v_gene: TRBV20-1

CDR3nt: TGTGCCAGCAGCTTAGCGCAGAGAGAGACCCAGTACTTC
CDR3aa: CASSLAQRETQYF
d_gene: -
j_gene: TRBJ2-5
abundance: -
v_gene: TRBV7-9